One and the same sample provided the 31 T cell receptor beta chains below, sequenced in a study of memory B cells and T cells in multiple sclerosis. Antigen specificity for these receptors is unknown. Sequenced by immunoSEQ multiplex PCR; TCRdb stores in-frame clones only, minus some. The table shows 46,000 or so clones, with over 75% occurring only once. CFSE-dim autoproliferating and CFSE-high non-proliferating T cells from unstimulated culture were sequenced separately. Replicate wells were pooled after around seven days of stimulus-free culture of around 54 million CFSE-labeled PBMCs. Sequences were obtained from PBMCs from blood kept in culture. These receptors all stem from a human donor with multiple sclerosis.

V and J are TRBV29-1 and TRBJ1-2; D is uncertain. Trimming shortened V by 1 base and J by 2 bases, and 2 bases separated the two germline ends. This CDR3 region has 11 residues. CDR1 is SQVTM, CDR2 ANQGSEA, per germline. As DNA, the CDR3 is TGCAGCGTTGAAGGGAACTATGGCTACACCTTC. Protein product: CSVEGNYGYTF.

Turning to this clone: Other DNA sequences within the sample encode an identical CDR3. CDR3 sequence (DNA): TGTGCCAGCAGCCTGGCGCTAGCGGTACAAGAGACCCAGTACTTC. Translated: CASSLALAVQETQYF. The chain links TRBV5-6 to TRBJ2-5, with 7 bases that match TRBD2. The ends lost 4 bases at V and 2 bases at J; junction bases unmatched: 8. The CDR3 has 15 amino acids. Germline V gene lookup returns CDR1 SGHDT and CDR2 YYEEEE.

The chain recombines TRBV2 with TRBJ1-1; TRBD1 agrees at 8 bases. The CDR3 runs to 14 residues. J gave up 5 bases and V 5 bases, and 7 bases lay outside the gene matches. Germline CDR1 SNHLY, CDR2 FYNNEI. CDR3 coding DNA: TGTGCCAGCAGTTACACAGGGGGTGGAACTGAAGCTTTCTTT. Amino acids: CASSYTGGGTEAFF. Full variable domain (rest looked up from reference TRBV2 and TRBJ1-1): EPEVTQTPSHQVTQMGQEVILRCVPISNHLYFYWYRQILGQKVEFLVSFYNNEISEKSEIFDDQFSVERPDGSNFTLKIRSTKLEDSAMYFCASSYTGGGTEAFFGQGTRLTVV.

This clone has a single count. The chain is built from TRBV18 and TRBJ1-2; D unclear. The CDR3 is made up of 16 amino acids. Trimming left V 1 base short and J 6 bases short, with 18 bases between. Germline V gives CDR1 KGHSH, CDR2 LQKENI. CDR3 residues: CASSPRNSLAEDGYTF. DNA for the CDR3: TGTGCCAGCTCACCACGGAACAGCCTAGCGGAAGATGGCTACACCTTC. The full variable domain, with the rest looked up from reference TRBV18 and TRBJ1-2, is NAGVMQNPRHLVRRRGQEARLRCSPMKGHSHVYWYRQLPEEGLKFMVYLQKENIIDESGMPKERFSAEFPKEGPSILRIQQVVRGDSAAYFCASSPRNSLAEDGYTFGSGTRLTVV.

The chain carries TRBV9 and TRBJ2-7; a weak D match, TRBD1 (5 bases). V gave up 4 bases and J gave up 0 bases, with 17 bases separating them. Germline V gene sequence: CDR1 SGDLS, CDR2 YYNGEE. This CDR3 is built from 16 residues. The CDR3 sequence: CASSLGAEASSYEQYF. The CDR3 coding sequence is TGTGCCAGCAGCTTAGGGGCGGAAGCGAGCTCCTACGAGCAGTACTTC.

The chain has TRBV15 and TRBJ1-1, with D unclear. CDR3 size: 15 residues. V was shortened by 1 base and J by 2 bases, with 11 bases between the two germline ends. Germline V gives CDR1 LNHNV, CDR2 YYDKDF (reference sequence). CDR3 loop: CATSRVGSRNTEAFF. The CDR3 DNA reads as TGTGCCACCAGCAGAGTTGGGAGCCGCAACACTGAAGCTTTCTTT. Looking up the rest from reference TRBV15 and TRBJ1-1 gives the full variable domain: DAMVIQNPRYQVTQFGKPVTLSCSQTLNHNVMYWYQQKSSQAPKLLFHYYDKDFNNEADTPDNFQSRRPNTSFCFLDIRSPGLGDTAMYLCATSRVGSRNTEAFFGQGTRLTVV.

This rearrangement joins TRBV30 to TRBJ1-4; D may be TRBD1 (6 bases). Germline-derived CDR1 and CDR2 are GTSNPN and SVGIG (reference sequence). This CDR3 region has 14 residues. The germline V and J ends were trimmed by 5 bases and 1 base, with 11 bases remaining between them. CDR3 coding DNA: TGTGCCTGGCAACAGGGCGAAACTAATGAAAAACTGTTTTTT. It translates to CAWQQGETNEKLFF.

The CDR3 DNA is TGTGCCAGCCGCCAAGGGAGCACAGATACGCAGTATTTT. It specifies CASRQGSTDTQYF. J is TRBJ2-3 and V is TRBV5-6, with D uncertain. Per the germline V gene, CDR1 is SGHDT and CDR2 is YYEEEE. Trimming took 7 bases from V and 0 from J, leaving 9 bases between them. The CDR3 is made up of 13 amino acids.

This chain uses TRBV30 with TRBJ2-2; no definite D call. In germline, CDR1 is GTSNPN, CDR2 SVGIG (reference sequence). The CDR3 consists of 12 residues. V was cut by 0 bases and J by 5 bases, with 4 bases left in between. The CDR3 bases are TGTGCCTGGAGTGTGGAAACCGGGGAGCTGTTTTTT. It encodes CAWSVETGELFF.

The chain couples TRBV30 to TRBJ2-7; maybe TRBD1 (5 bases). The length of the CDR3 is 11 residues. CDR1 and CDR2 from the germline V gene are GTSNPN and SVGIG (reference sequence). Trimming removed 2 bases at V and 6 bases at J, with 8 bases between. In nucleotides, the CDR3 is TGTGCCTGGAGTTCAGGGCTCGAGCAGTACTTC. Its translation is CAWSSGLEQYF.

The chain couples TRBV10-3 to TRBJ2-7, with 11 positions matching TRBD1. Trimming took 7 bases from V and 4 from J; bases not matched to a gene: 12. This CDR3 is 16 amino acids long. Germline values: CDR1 ENHRY, CDR2 SYGVKD. The CDR3 DNA reads TGTGCCATCACCGAATCGGGACAGGGGGGCGGTTACGAGCAGTACTTC. Translated, it gives CAITESGQGGGYEQYF.

J is TRBJ2-3 and V is TRBV5-6, with TRBD1 identical over 8 bases. The CDR3 totals 15 residues. Germline CDR1 reads SGHDT; CDR2 reads YYEEEE. Trimming removed 4 bases from V and 3 bases from J; junction bases left unmatched: 7. CDR3 in amino acids: CASSLRTGWTDTQYF. The DNA for the CDR3 is TGTGCCAGCAGCCTAAGGACAGGGTGGACAGATACGCAGTATTTT.

CDR3 residues: CASSLVPGATDTQYF. CDR3 nucleotides: TGTGCCAGCAGCTTAGTTCCAGGGGCCACAGATACGCAGTATTTT. V usage is TRBV7-6 and J usage is TRBJ2-3; a possible D gene is TRBD1 (6 bases). V gave up 1 base and J gave up 2 bases, with 10 bases separating them. Germline CDR1 is SGHVS and CDR2 is FNYEAQ. There are 15 residues in the CDR3.

V usage is TRBV11-2 and J usage is TRBJ1-1; D call uncertain. The CDR3 has 13 amino acids. Germline lookup yields CDR1 SGHAT and CDR2 FQNNGV. Trimming took 1 base from V and 5 from J, leaving 8 bases between them. For the CDR3, the DNA is TGTGCCAGCAGCTTAGGATTGGGAACTGAAGCTTTCTTT. Its translation is CASSLGLGTEAFF.

The chain has TRBV4-1 and TRBJ1-5; 11 nucleotides match TRBD1. V lost 2 bases to trimming and J lost 7 bases; unmatched junction nucleotides: 4. This CDR3 has 15 amino acids. Germline CDR1 MGHRA, CDR2 YSYEKL. The CDR3 here is CASSQPGQGVQPQHF. The CDR3 DNA reads as TGCGCCAGCAGCCAACCGGGACAGGGGGTACAGCCCCAGCATTTT.

The rearrangement links TRBV21-1 to TRBJ2-6; TRBD1 was called by the table and not checked on the DNA. TRBV21-1 is noted as a pseudogene. CDR3 length equals 20 residues. CDR3 in DNA: TGTGCCAGCAGCAAAGGGTTGGGGGCGCAATGTAGCTCTGGGGCCAACGTCCTGACTTTC. This gives the protein CASSKGLGAQCSSGANVLTF.

The DNA of the CDR3 is TGTGCCAGCAGCCCCGTAGTTACCGGGGAGCTGTTTTTT. Its translation is CASSPVVTGELFF. The chain recombines TRBV9 with TRBJ2-2; D gene uncertain. Germline loops: CDR1 SGDLS, CDR2 YYNGEE. Between the trimmed V and J ends, which lost 4 bases and 5 bases, there was a span of 9 bases. The CDR3 totals 13 residues.

CDR3 sequence (DNA): TGTGCCAGTAGTACCGGACAGCCCTCTGGGGCCAACGTCCTGACTTTC. Its protein product is CASSTGQPSGANVLTF. The chain combines TRBV19 with TRBJ2-6; TRBD1 is a possible D gene (6 bases). V lost 4 bases, J lost 0 bases, and 10 bases lay in between. The CDR3 is made up of 16 amino acids. Germline assignment: CDR1 LNHDA and CDR2 SQIVND (reference sequence).

This clone was seen once. The genes are TRBV6-6 and TRBJ2-5; D gene ambiguous. CDR1 and CDR2 (germline): MNHNY, SVGAGI (reference sequence). The V end lost 10 bases, the J end lost 7 bases, and 7 bases lay between the germline ends. CDR3 length: 9 amino acids. CDR3 nucleotides: TGTGCCACTGCAGCGACCCAGTACTTC. This translates into CATAATQYF.

J is TRBJ1-2 and V is TRBV6-1; D unresolved. CDR3 length: 16 residues. V was cut by 3 bases and J by 2 bases, with 16 bases left in between. CDR1 is MNHNS and CDR2 is SASEGT in the germline V gene. The CDR3 reads CASSDQFPLSNYGYTF. As DNA, the CDR3 is TGTGCCAGCAGTGACCAATTTCCCCTCTCGAACTATGGCTACACCTTC.

The chain recombines TRBV5-1 with TRBJ1-3; 9 bases align to TRBD1. With 7 bases clipped from V and 3 bases from J, the junction kept 8 bases outside the gene matches. This CDR3 spans 15 amino acids. CDR1 and CDR2 from the germline V gene are SGHRS and YFSETQ. CDR3 DNA sequence: TGCGCCAGCCGCGAACAGGGGGCAGGTGGAAACACCATATATTTT. Translation gives CASREQGAGGNTIYF.

This sequence joins TRBV6-5 and TRBJ1-1; weak D call: TRBD1 (6 bases). Germline values: CDR1 MNHEY, CDR2 SVGAGI. The CDR3 loop spans 15 amino acids. Trimming removed 6 bases from V and 3 bases from J, with 17 bases in between. The CDR3 bases are TGTGCCAGCAGGCCGACCTTTGACAGGCACACTGAAGCTTTCTTT. Its translation: CASRPTFDRHTEAFF.

This chain joins TRBV19 and TRBJ2-7; 8 bases agree with TRBD2. Per the germline V gene, CDR1 is LNHDA and CDR2 is SQIVND (reference sequence). The CDR3 sequence is 15 residues long. Losses at the gene ends were 7 bases for V and 3 bases for J; bases not matched to a gene: 11. CDR3 loop: CASNPGLGTIYEQYF. The CDR3 bases are TGTGCCAGTAATCCGGGACTAGGGACGATCTACGAGCAGTACTTC.

This clone has only a few counts. The rearrangement uses TRBV6-6 and TRBJ2-1; D gene uncertain. CDR3 size: 14 residues. Germline V gives CDR1 MNHNY, CDR2 SVGAGI (reference sequence). V gave up 5 bases and J gave up 3 bases, with 11 bases separating them. The CDR3 DNA sequence: TGTGCCAGCAGTCCCCAACAAGACTACAATGAGCAGTTCTTC. Translated, it gives CASSPQQDYNEQFF.

The J gene is TRBJ2-3, the V gene TRBV5-1, with D hard to call. The germline V and J ends were trimmed by 4 bases and 2 bases, with 14 bases remaining between them. The CDR3 length is 15 residues. CDR1 and CDR2 (germline): SGHRS, YFSETQ. The CDR3 is CASSGLDPYTDTQYF. CDR3 coding DNA: TGCGCCAGCAGCGGCCTGGACCCTTACACAGATACGCAGTATTTT.

The chain combines TRBV6-6 with TRBJ2-5; weak D call: TRBD1 (6 bases). The CDR3 has 15 amino acids. Per the germline V gene, CDR1 is MNHNY and CDR2 is SVGAGI (reference sequence). Trimming left V 5 bases short and J 1 base short, with 14 bases between. The CDR3 nucleotides are TGTGCCAGCAGTCGCGGACTGGACAGCCAAGAGACCCAGTACTTC. It specifies CASSRGLDSQETQYF.

As DNA, the CDR3 is TGTGCCATCAGTGCCTCTGACAGGGTAGGGGAGACCCAGTACTTC. Translated, it gives CAISASDRVGETQYF. The chain is built from TRBV10-3 and TRBJ2-5; 7 bases match TRBD1. Per germline, CDR1 ENHRY and CDR2 SYGVKD. With V trimmed by 4 bases and J by 5 bases, 10 bases remained unmatched. The CDR3 extends over 15 amino acids.

The genes are TRBV30 and TRBJ2-2; TRBD1 matches 7 bases. The trim removed 2 bases at V and 2 bases at J, leaving 2 bases unmatched. The germline V gene has CDR1 GTSNPN and CDR2 SVGIG (reference sequence). The CDR3 sequence is 14 residues long. The CDR3 sequence: CAWSWDSNTGELFF. CDR3 bases: TGTGCCTGGAGTTGGGACAGCAACACCGGGGAGCTGTTTTTT.

This chain connects TRBV15 to TRBJ2-5; D call uncertain. The CDR3 contains 13 residues. V was clipped by 3 bases and J by 4 bases, with 9 bases between them. Germline V lookup: CDR1 LNHNV, CDR2 YYDKDF (reference sequence). Written as DNA, the CDR3 is TGTGCCACCAGCAGCGACCCCCTAGAGACCCAGTACTTC. It specifies CATSSDPLETQYF.

This rearrangement joins TRBV6-1 to TRBJ2-5, with D uncertain. The tail of the sequence fits TRBJ2-7 better, so the J call may be wrong. The CDR3 is made up of 13 amino acids. Germline-derived CDR1 and CDR2 are MNHNS and SASEGT. This chain's CDR3 is CASTPYWTYEQYF. The CDR3 region has the DNA TGTGCCAGCACTCCGTACTGGACCTACGAGCAGTACTTC.

The chain joins TRBV28 to TRBJ2-5; D uncertain. CDR3 size: 14 residues. V lost 3 bases to trimming and J lost 2 bases, with 10 bases between them. CDR1 is MDHEN and CDR2 is SYDVKM in the germline V gene. The CDR3 DNA reads as TGTGCCAGCAGTTTCGTGTCTGGACAAGAGACCCAGTACTTC. The encoded protein is CASSFVSGQETQYF. Complete variable domain (other parts from reference TRBV28 and TRBJ2-5): DVKVTQSSRYLVKRTGEKVFLECVQDMDHENMFWYRQDPGLGLRLIYFSYDVKMKEKGDIPEGYSVSREKKERFSLILESASTNQTSMYLCASSFVSGQETQYFGPGTRLLVL.